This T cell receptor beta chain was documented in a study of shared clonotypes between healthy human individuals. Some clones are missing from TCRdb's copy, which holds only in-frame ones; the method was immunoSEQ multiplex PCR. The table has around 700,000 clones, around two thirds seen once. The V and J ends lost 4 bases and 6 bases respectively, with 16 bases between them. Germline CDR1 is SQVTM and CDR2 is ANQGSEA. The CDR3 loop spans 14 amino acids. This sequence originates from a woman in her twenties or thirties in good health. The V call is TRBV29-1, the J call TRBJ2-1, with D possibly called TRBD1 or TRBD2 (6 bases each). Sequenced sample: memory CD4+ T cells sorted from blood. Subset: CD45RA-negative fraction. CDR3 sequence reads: CSVGGAESVNEQFF. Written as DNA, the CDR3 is TGCAGCGTTGGGGGGGCGGAGTCGGTCAATGAGCAGTTCTTC.